This T cell receptor (beta chain) was found in a study of CD8+ T cells in alopecia areata. Overall study context: Those patients who were treated received oral tofacitinib, which was given at 5 to 10 mg twice daily for moderate-to-severe alopecia areata. By percentage of affected scalp area, the severity of treated patients was scored.

This clone was counted between two and nine times. Sequencing templates came from extracted RNA that was reverse transcribed into cDNA. Sequencing used immunoSEQ multiplex PCR; TCRdb keeps in-frame clones, though not all of them. The table lists some 100,000 clones, around 44% of them singletons. CDR1 is SGDLS and CDR2 is YYNGEE in the germline V gene. Deletions cut 0 bases from V and 0 bases from J, with 9 bases between. The CDR3 loop spans 15 amino acids. Stated treatment: oral pan-JAK inhibitor, 5-10 mg twice daily. As part of sample collection, lesional scalp punch biopsies and peripheral blood were taken from alopecia areata patients. The researchers isolated CD4+ and CD8+ T cells from PBMCs by sorting.

The sequence was collected from a human donor with alopecia areata. The sample consisted of CD8+ T cells sorted from blood, taken at week 24, from a patient treated with tofacitinib. The genes are TRBV9 and TRBJ1-1; D is uncertain. CDR3 bases: TGTGCCAGCAGCGTAGAGGGAGAATTGAACACTGAAGCTTTCTTT. Amino acid sequence: CASSVEGELNTEAFF.